This TCR beta chain was found in a study of blood T cell repertoires in COVID-19. The CDR3 runs 13 residues. The V gene lost 4 bases and the J gene lost 4 bases, with 10 bases spanning the gap. CDR1 is SNHLY and CDR2 is FYNNEI in the germline V gene. Here immunoSEQ multiplex PCR was the method, and the copy in TCRdb shows in-frame clones only, minus some. The sample holds under 350,000 clones, around 89% seen once. The material sequenced was peripheral blood. This receptor was taken from a man in his forties with acute or convalescent COVID-19. The rearrangement uses TRBV2 and TRBJ1-1; D unclear. The DNA of the CDR3 is TGTGCCAGCAGTGCTAGTCCGGGCACTGAAGCTTTCTTT. Residues: CASSASPGTEAFF.